One sample yielded the 28 T cell receptor beta chains listed below, sequenced in a study of beta chain features in type 1 diabetes. Sequenced material consisted of expressed TCRB transcripts (all of the isolated RNA was reverse transcribed). Clones were sequenced by immunoSEQ multiplex PCR, and TCRdb holds only the in-frame ones, with some missing. Of over 350,000 clones listed, more than 12% were seen once; the top ten hold 0.019%. The material sequenced was naive CD4+ T cells from blood. The receptors were gathered from a woman between 18 and 29 years old in good health.

The rearrangement joins TRBV5-1 to TRBJ2-1, with D possibly being TRBD1 (6 bases). CDR3 size: 12 residues. Germline lookup yields CDR1 SGHRS and CDR2 YFSETQ. The ends were cut back, 5 bases at V and 9 bases at J, with 12 bases in the middle. The CDR3 DNA follows: TGCGCCAGCAGTACCAACAGGGTTGAGCAGTTCTTC. Residues: CASSTNRVEQFF.

This chain connects TRBV4-2 to TRBJ1-5; D is ambiguous. Germline CDR1 is LGHNA and CDR2 is YNFKEQ. Trimming took off 4 bases at V and 9 bases at J, with 13 bases between the two ends. The CDR3 has 13 amino acids. CDR3 sequence (DNA): TGTGCCAGCAGCCCTGAATTCGGTTGGCCCCAGCATTTT. Translated, it gives CASSPEFGWPQHF.

This clone appeared a few times. V usage is TRBV18 and J usage is TRBJ2-1; the match to TRBD2 covers 7 bases. J lost 1 base, V lost 3 bases, and 0 bases had no gene match. The CDR3 sequence is 14 residues long. Germline CDR1 KGHSH, CDR2 LQKENI. This chain's CDR3 is CASSPGGSYNEQFF. The CDR3 DNA reads TGTGCCAGCTCACCGGGGGGGTCCTACAATGAGCAGTTCTTC.

The CDR3: CAWSVRTGKEKLFF. CDR3 in DNA: TGTGCCTGGAGTGTCAGGACAGGGAAGGAAAAACTGTTTTTT. V and J are TRBV30 and TRBJ1-4; 8 nucleotides line up with TRBD1. Trimming cost V 0 bases and J 8 bases; bases outside gene matches: 5. The CDR3 has 14 amino acids. Germline V gene sequence: CDR1 GTSNPN, CDR2 SVGIG (reference sequence).

This rearrangement joins TRBV6-5 to TRBJ2-5, with D maybe TRBD1 (6 bases). Trimming shortened V by 6 bases and J by 3 bases, and 17 bases separated the two germline ends. Germline lookup yields CDR1 MNHEY and CDR2 SVGAGI. CDR3 length: 15 residues. CDR3 in DNA: TGTGCCAGCAGATCAACTTGGGGGCATAAAGAGACCCAGTACTTC. It yields the protein CASRSTWGHKETQYF.

V usage is TRBV29-1 and J usage is TRBJ2-3, with 7 bases that match TRBD2. The CDR3 length is 14 residues. Germline CDR1 reads SQVTM; CDR2 reads ANQGSEA. V shed 7 bases, J shed 2 bases, and the junction held 9 bases outside the gene matches. CDR3 in amino acids: CSALAGASTDTQYF. CDR3 sequence (DNA): TGCAGCGCCCTGGCGGGAGCGTCCACAGATACGCAGTATTTT.

The gene calls are TRBV15 and TRBJ2-1; possible D gene TRBD1, 8 bases. V was trimmed by 1 base and J by 8 bases, leaving 18 bases between them. Germline CDR1 LNHNV, CDR2 YYDKDF (reference sequence). The CDR3 spans 16 residues. This chain's CDR3 is CATSRVRLAGGDEQFF. Here the CDR3 DNA reads TGTGCCACCAGCAGAGTGCGACTAGCAGGGGGCGATGAGCAGTTCTTC.

The chain employs TRBV4-1 and TRBJ2-2, with 8 nucleotides matching TRBD2. With 2 bases clipped from V and 0 bases from J, the junction kept 11 bases outside the gene matches. Germline CDR1 is MGHRA and CDR2 is YSYEKL. The CDR3 runs to 19 residues. CDR3 in amino acids: CASSQSQSSGPTNTGELFF. CDR3 bases: TGCGCCAGCAGCCAAAGCCAGTCTAGCGGGCCGACGAACACCGGGGAGCTGTTTTTT.

This clone turned up a few times. The chain employs TRBV18 and TRBJ2-5; no definite D call. Trimming took 3 bases from V and 2 from J, leaving 7 bases between them. The CDR3 extends over 13 amino acids. CDR1 is KGHSH and CDR2 is LQKENI in the germline V gene. The CDR3 DNA follows: TGTGCCAGCTCACCTGGCATACAAGAGACCCAGTACTTC. This encodes CASSPGIQETQYF. Drawing the rest from reference TRBV18 and TRBJ2-5, the complete variable domain is NAGVMQNPRHLVRRRGQEARLRCSPMKGHSHVYWYRQLPEEGLKFMVYLQKENIIDESGMPKERFSAEFPKEGPSILRIQQVVRGDSAAYFCASSPGIQETQYFGPGTRLLVL.

This clone has only a few counts. The chain couples TRBV28 to TRBJ2-2; TRBD2 might be the D (6 bases). This CDR3 region has 17 residues. V was pared by 7 bases and J by 0 bases, with 18 bases between. Germline V gene lookup returns CDR1 MDHEN and CDR2 SYDVKM. CDR3 in DNA: TGTGCCAGCATACAATCGGGTGGCGGGGCGAACACCGGGGAGCTGTTTTTT. As protein: CASIQSGGGANTGELFF.

This clone was counted only a few times. The chain is built from TRBV28 and TRBJ1-5; weak D call: TRBD1 (5 bases). V lost 5 bases, J lost 7 bases, and 18 bases lay in between. The CDR3 is 15 residues long. The germline CDR1 and CDR2 sequences are MDHEN and SYDVKM. The CDR3 reads CASSLLFQGSQPQHF. CDR3 DNA: TGTGCCAGCAGTCTATTATTTCAGGGAAGCCAGCCCCAGCATTTT.

The rearrangement joins TRBV4-2 to TRBJ2-1, with D possibly TRBD1 on 6 matching bases. CDR1 and CDR2 from the germline V gene are LGHNA and YNFKEQ. Trimming pared 1 base from V and 1 base from J, leaving 8 bases between. This CDR3 has 15 amino acids. The CDR3 protein is CASSQVDRSYNEQFF. CDR3 DNA sequence: TGTGCCAGCAGCCAAGTCGACAGGTCCTACAATGAGCAGTTCTTC.

The chain couples TRBV6-5 to TRBJ2-7; possibly TRBD1 for D (6 bases). In germline, CDR1 is MNHEY, CDR2 SVGAGI. This CDR3 spans 15 amino acids. Between the trimmed V and J ends, which lost 6 bases and 0 bases, there was a span of 15 bases. CDR3 in DNA: TGTGCCAGCAGGCATTACAGGGAACCCTCCTACGAGCAGTACTTC. Translation gives CASRHYREPSYEQYF.

This clone was seen more than once but under ten times. The chain couples TRBV5-6 to TRBJ2-2; D gene ambiguous. Trimming removed 2 bases from V and 8 bases from J, with 4 bases in between. Germline V gene data show CDR1 as SGHDT and CDR2 as YYEEEE. CDR3 length: 11 amino acids. The CDR3, as DNA: TGTGCCAGCAGCTTTTCGGGGGAGCTGTTTTTT. It is translated as CASSFSGELFF.

Only a few counts were recorded for this clone. The rearrangement links TRBV4-3 to TRBJ1-3; no firm D call. CDR1 and CDR2 from the germline V gene are LGHNA and YSLEER. This CDR3 is 15 amino acids long. V gave up 0 bases and J gave up 3 bases, with 9 bases separating them. The CDR3 region is CASSQDSTGGNTIYF. The CDR3 DNA sequence: TGCGCCAGCAGCCAAGACAGTACGGGTGGAAACACCATATATTTT.

The CDR3 sequence: CASSDSEVNTEAFF. CDR3 nucleotide sequence: TGTGCCAGCTCAGACAGCGAAGTGAACACTGAAGCTTTCTTT. The chain couples TRBV18 to TRBJ1-1; tentative D call: TRBD1 (5 bases). CDR3 length equals 14 residues. Germline loops: CDR1 KGHSH, CDR2 LQKENI. V shed 5 bases and J shed 0 bases, with 10 bases lying between them.

This clone showed up just a few times. The chain links TRBV20-1 to TRBJ2-2; D unclear. Germline V gene lookup returns CDR1 DFQATT and CDR2 SNEGSKA (reference sequence). Deletions cut 2 bases from V and 6 bases from J, with 4 bases between. This CDR3 contains 11 residues. CDR3 in amino acids: CSARRAGELFF. The CDR3 DNA follows: TGCAGTGCTAGACGGGCCGGGGAGCTGTTTTTT.

The gene calls are TRBV4-1 and TRBJ1-2; 9 bases line up with TRBD1. Germline V gene lookup returns CDR1 MGHRA and CDR2 YSYEKL. J gave up 8 bases and V 1 base, and 8 bases lay outside the gene matches. CDR3 length: 15 residues. The CDR3 DNA reads TGCGCCAGCAGCCAAGGGGACAGGGTTAATTGGGGCTACACCTTC. Translation gives CASSQGDRVNWGYTF.

The chain uses TRBV30 and TRBJ1-4; D might be TRBD1 (6 bases). The germline V gene encodes CDR1 GTSNPN and CDR2 SVGIG (reference sequence). The CDR3 runs 14 residues. Between the trimmed V and J ends, which lost 2 bases and 8 bases, there was a span of 15 bases. The CDR3 loop is CAWSIRGTREKLFF. Here the CDR3 DNA reads TGTGCCTGGAGTATCAGGGGTACAAGGGAAAAACTGTTTTTT.

With regard to this clone: Other DNA sequences within the sample encode an identical CDR3. The gene calls are TRBV9 and TRBJ2-1; TRBD1 might be the D (5 bases). The germline V gene encodes CDR1 SGDLS and CDR2 YYNGEE. This CDR3 has 16 amino acids. Between the trimmed V and J ends, which lost 0 bases and 0 bases, there was a span of 10 bases. The CDR3 region has the DNA TGTGCCAGCAGCGTAGGGGGCACCCGCTCCTACAATGAGCAGTTCTTC. Its translation is CASSVGGTRSYNEQFF.

V usage is TRBV2 and J usage is TRBJ1-2; D uncertain. CDR1 SNHLY and CDR2 FYNNEI come from the germline V gene. The CDR3 loop spans 13 amino acids. Trimming removed 3 bases at V and 2 bases at J, with 7 bases between. CDR3 loop: CASSEGRNYGYTF. The CDR3 coding sequence is TGTGCCAGCAGTGAGGGGAGGAACTATGGCTACACCTTC. The full variable domain, completed using reference TRBV2 and TRBJ1-2, is EPEVTQTPSHQVTQMGQEVILRCVPISNHLYFYWYRQILGQKVEFLVSFYNNEISEKSEIFDDQFSVERPDGSNFTLKIRSTKLEDSAMYFCASSEGRNYGYTFGSGTRLTVV.

This clone was observed a few times. The chain combines TRBV25-1 with TRBJ2-1, with 8 bases that match TRBD2. CDR1 and CDR2 (germline): MGHDK, SYGVNS. The CDR3 is 16 amino acids. The trim removed 1 base at V and 9 bases at J, leaving 11 bases unmatched. The CDR3 DNA follows: TGTGCCAGCAGTGAATGGGGCGGGGGGAGCATCGGTGAGCAGTTCTTC. It yields the protein CASSEWGGGSIGEQFF.

In this sample, this clone turned up a few times. The V call is TRBV7-6, the J call TRBJ2-7; TRBD2 agrees at 12 bases. With 4 bases clipped from V and 2 bases from J, the junction kept 9 bases outside the gene matches. This CDR3 has 17 amino acids. Germline CDR1 is SGHVS and CDR2 is FNYEAQ. The CDR3 coding sequence is TGTGCCAGCAGCTACGCATCCGGGACTAGCGGGCCCTACGAGCAGTACTTC. This encodes CASSYASGTSGPYEQYF.

This clone was observed a handful of times. V usage is TRBV5-1 and J usage is TRBJ2-1; 7 bases are a match to TRBD1. The CDR3 has 13 residues. Trimming at V came to 2 bases and at J to 6 bases, leaving 2 bases not matched to a gene. The germline V gene has CDR1 SGHRS and CDR2 YFSETQ. As DNA, the CDR3 is TGCGCCAGCAGCTTAGGGGGCCTCAATGAGCAGTTCTTC. Its translation is CASSLGGLNEQFF.

This clone was seen more than once but under ten times. The chain joins TRBV18 to TRBJ2-3; the D is unclear. The germline V gene encodes CDR1 KGHSH and CDR2 LQKENI. The CDR3 loop spans 13 amino acids. V gave up 5 bases and J gave up 0 bases, with 6 bases separating them. The CDR3 DNA sequence: TGTGCCAGCTCAACGACTAGCACAGATACGCAGTATTTT. Residues: CASSTTSTDTQYF. Complete variable domain (other parts from reference TRBV18 and TRBJ2-3): NAGVMQNPRHLVRRRGQEARLRCSPMKGHSHVYWYRQLPEEGLKFMVYLQKENIIDESGMPKERFSAEFPKEGPSILRIQQVVRGDSAAYFCASSTTSTDTQYFGPGTRLTVL.

The chain joins TRBV5-1 to TRBJ2-3; 10 positions match TRBD2. Unmatched junction bases numbered 11, after V lost 3 bases and J lost 7 bases. The length of the CDR3 is 16 residues. Germline CDR1 reads SGHRS; CDR2 reads YFSETQ. The chain's CDR3 is CASSWESGRAGNTQYF. CDR3 coding DNA: TGCGCCAGCAGCTGGGAGAGCGGGAGGGCAGGCAATACGCAGTATTTT.

The V and J genes are TRBV15 and TRBJ2-7; D is undetermined. CDR3 size: 12 residues. V was cut by 0 bases and J by 6 bases, with 6 bases left in between. Looked up from germline, CDR1 is LNHNV and CDR2 is YYDKDF (reference sequence). The CDR3 coding sequence is TGTGCCACCAGCAGAGATCGTAGCGAGCAGTACTTC. Translated: CATSRDRSEQYF.

The chain combines TRBV19 with TRBJ2-7; tentatively, D is TRBD2 (6 bases). V gave up 10 bases and J gave up 1 base, with 11 bases separating them. The CDR3 spans 12 residues. Germline lookup yields CDR1 LNHDA and CDR2 SQIVND (reference sequence). In DNA, the CDR3 is TGTGCCACGGGGGACTCTTCCTACGAGCAGTACTTC. Translation gives CATGDSSYEQYF.